This T cell receptor (beta chain) was captured by sequencing in a study of cytomegalovirus exposure and HLA in healthy donors. On the study more broadly: Drawn from HLA-typed donors, 83 million or so unique TCRs were held in an early data release. Study-wide points: The records held CMV serostatus as the only immune exposure information.

The PCR had 60 Vbeta and 13 Jbeta primers. How the authors handled the data: Approximately 11 million shared chains were among the about 80 million unique TCR beta chains that a later analysis counted. The assay was immunoSEQ multiplex PCR, and TCRdb's table has in-frame clones only and misses some. The DNA was the basis for D and trimming; V, J and clone size are from that table. The table lists about 150,000 clones, 70% to 85% of them singletons. Donors were nominally healthy when sampled, though unrecorded immune exposures were likely. Worth noting for this clone: The antigen remains undetermined.

The TCR originated in a male donor in good health and CMV-seronegative. The sample was PBMCs.

CDR3 DNA sequence: TGCAGCGTTGAGGCACAGGGGGTCGTTGGCTACACCTTC. The encoded protein is CSVEAQGVVGYTF. V gene TRBV29-1 combines with J gene TRBJ1-2, with 8 bases lining up with TRBD1. This CDR3 contains 13 residues. Germline CDR1 is SQVTM and CDR2 is ANQGSEA. J lost 7 bases, V lost 3 bases, and 7 bases had no gene match.